Each of the 7 T cell receptor beta chains below was sequenced from the same sample in a study of blood T cell repertoires in COVID-19. Measured with immunoSEQ multiplex PCR; TCRdb has only the in-frame clones, and not every one. The data contain under 200,000 clones, around 82% of them singletons. What was sequenced was peripheral blood. The receptors come from a woman between 70 and 85 years old who had recovered from COVID-19.

The chain employs TRBV7-8 and TRBJ2-6, with D perhaps TRBD1 (5 bases). The CDR3 has 16 residues. V was shortened by 3 bases and J by 1 base, with 10 bases between the two germline ends. CDR1 and CDR2 (germline): SGHVS, FQNEAQ. CDR3 sequence (DNA): TGTGCCAGCAGCTTTCAGGGTTTGTCTGGGGCCAACGTCCTGACTTTC. Amino acids: CASSFQGLSGANVLTF.

This clone was recorded a few times. V is TRBV5-6 and J is TRBJ2-7, with 10 bases lining up with TRBD2. This CDR3 comprises 15 residues. Germline assignment: CDR1 SGHDT and CDR2 YYEEEE. V gave up 1 base and J gave up 12 bases; unmatched junction bases: 13. The CDR3 loop is CASSLWRTSGSPAYF. In DNA form, the CDR3 reads TGTGCCAGCAGCTTGTGGAGGACTAGCGGCTCACCGGCGTACTTC.

The rearrangement links TRBV6-2 or TRBV6-3 to TRBJ2-7, with D possibly TRBD2 on 7 matching bases. V dropped 5 bases and J dropped 2 bases, with 16 bases sitting between them. The V gene's germline CDR1 is MNHEY and CDR2 SVGEGT. The CDR3 sequence is 15 residues long. Here the CDR3 reads CASSKGGANAYEQYF. The CDR3 DNA reads TGTGCCAGCAGTAAAGGGGGGGCCAACGCCTACGAGCAGTACTTC.

The chain recombines TRBV5-1 with TRBJ1-5; tentative D call: TRBD1 (6 bases). CDR1 and CDR2 from the germline V gene are SGHRS and YFSETQ. V was shortened by 4 bases and J by 8 bases, with 19 bases between the two germline ends. This CDR3 has 15 amino acids. Written as DNA, the CDR3 is TGCGCCAGCAGCCCGAACTCCGGACAGATTGAGCCCCAGCATTTT. Protein: CASSPNSGQIEPQHF.

The table lists this clone with a count of one. The chain recombines TRBV6-5 with TRBJ1-1; tentatively, D is TRBD1 (6 bases). Looked up from germline, CDR1 is MNHEY and CDR2 is SVGAGI. This CDR3 spans 14 amino acids. The V end lost 8 bases, the J end lost 0 bases, and 13 bases lay between the germline ends. The CDR3 DNA sequence: TGTGCCAGCTCACGGGGGGCCATGAACACTGAAGCTTTCTTT. As protein: CASSRGAMNTEAFF.

This chain links TRBV7-9 with TRBJ1-4; the D gene is possibly TRBD1 (5 bases). The germline CDR1 and CDR2 sequences are SEHNR and FQNEAQ (reference sequence). There are 14 residues in the CDR3. Trimming shortened V by 4 bases and J by 7 bases, and 13 bases separated the two germline ends. As DNA, the CDR3 is TGTGCCAGCAGCTCAATACAAAGGGGTGAAAAACTGTTTTTT. Amino acid sequence: CASSSIQRGEKLFF.

The V and J genes are TRBV6-2 or TRBV6-3 and TRBJ2-5, with 9 bases lining up with TRBD2. The germline CDR1 and CDR2 sequences are MNHEY and SVGEGT. V lost 4 bases, J lost 5 bases, and 5 bases stayed unmatched. This CDR3 has 14 residues. CDR3: CASSFLREGETQYF. The DNA for the CDR3 is TGTGCCAGCAGTTTCCTGCGGGAGGGGGAGACCCAGTACTTC.